This T cell receptor beta chain comes out of a study of cytomegalovirus exposure and HLA in healthy donors. Overall study results and limits: TCR beta chains numbering about 160 were designated cytomegalovirus-associated. Most TCR sequences were rare, but some public TCRs occurred in many donors. According to a subsequent analysis, TCR clusters from the first cohort were inclined to appear together in the 110 or so validation repertoires.

The assay was immunoSEQ multiplex PCR, and TCRdb's table has in-frame clones only and misses some. This sample has some 160,000 clones; 88% occur once, and the top ten carry 2.5% to 3%. This CDR3 is built from 14 residues. Trimming cost V 3 bases and J 7 bases, with 17 bases left between them. The germline gives CDR1 SGHDT, CDR2 YYEEEE. In regard to this clone: Its antigen remains unidentified.

The sequence came from a man aged 18 to 29 in good health and CMV-seronegative. Material: PBMCs. The V and J genes are TRBV5-6 and TRBJ2-7; D uncertain. The CDR3: CASSSASWVGEQYF. DNA for the CDR3: TGTGCCAGCAGCTCAGCGTCGTGGGTCGGAGAGCAGTACTTC.